These 26 T cell receptor beta chains came from one sample sequenced in a study of cytomegalovirus exposure and HLA in healthy donors. 60 Vbeta and 13 Jbeta primers were used in PCR. Clones were sequenced by immunoSEQ multiplex PCR, and TCRdb holds only the in-frame ones, with some missing. The top ten clones hold around 7.3% of a sample with roughly 180,000 clones, under 90% of them seen once. Sequences were obtained from PBMCs. These receptors came from a man aged 25-45 years in good health and CMV-seropositive.

The chain is built from TRBV2 and TRBJ2-2; D is perhaps TRBD1 (5 bases). This CDR3 is built from 17 residues. Trimming took 4 bases from V and 2 from J, leaving 17 bases between them. Germline V gene lookup returns CDR1 SNHLY and CDR2 FYNNEI. The CDR3 is CASSVPVLDRNTGELFF. CDR3 DNA sequence: TGTGCCAGCAGTGTTCCAGTTCTAGACAGAAACACCGGGGAGCTGTTTTTT.

The rearrangement uses TRBV11-3 and TRBJ2-2, with D unresolved. V was shortened by 5 bases and J by 1 base, with 2 bases between the two germline ends. The CDR3 is 12 amino acids. Germline CDR1 SGHNT, CDR2 YENEEA. CDR3: CASSLNTGELFF. The DNA for the CDR3 is TGTGCCAGCAGCCTGAACACCGGGGAGCTGTTTTTT.

V is TRBV19 and J is TRBJ1-1; 8 bases fit TRBD1. CDR1 is LNHDA, CDR2 SQIVND, per germline (reference sequence). The CDR3 extends over 12 amino acids. The V gene end was trimmed by 7 bases and the J gene end by 11 bases; junction bases not matched to a gene: 9. This CDR3 reads CASMGAGGAAFF. CDR3 in DNA: TGTGCCAGTATGGGGGCAGGGGGCGCGGCTTTCTTT.

The chain recombines TRBV5-1 with TRBJ2-7; 11 bases fit TRBD2. V shed 0 bases and J 5 bases; nucleotides not matched to a gene: 10. CDR3 length: 17 amino acids. Per the germline V gene, CDR1 is SGHRS and CDR2 is YFSETQ. The CDR3 DNA sequence: TGCGCCAGCAGCTTGGCCCCTGGGACTAGCGGACCCGACGAGCAGTACTTC. Translation: CASSLAPGTSGPDEQYF.

The chain couples TRBV15 to TRBJ1-6; possibly TRBD1 for D (5 bases). Germline loops: CDR1 LNHNV, CDR2 YYDKDF (reference sequence). Trimming shortened V by 0 bases and J by 10 bases, and 10 bases separated the two germline ends. This CDR3 comprises 14 residues. CDR3 in DNA: TGTGCCACCAGCAGAGACAGGGTTTCCTCACCCCTCCACTTT. It encodes CATSRDRVSSPLHF. Combining the CDR3 with reference TRBV15 and TRBJ1-6 gives the whole variable domain DAMVIQNPRYQVTQFGKPVTLSCSQTLNHNVMYWYQQKSSQAPKLLFHYYDKDFNNEADTPDNFQSRRPNTSFCFLDIRSPGLGDTAMYLCATSRDRVSSPLHFGNGTRLTVT.

The table lists this clone with a count of one. Other DNA sequences in the sample encode the same CDR3. The V and J genes are TRBV28 and TRBJ1-2; D not resolved. Trimming cost V 2 bases and J 1 base, with 2 bases left between them. The germline gives CDR1 MDHEN, CDR2 SYDVKM. The length of the CDR3 is 12 residues. In DNA form, the CDR3 reads TGTGCCAGCAGTTTACTTAACTATGGCTACACCTTC. It is translated as CASSLLNYGYTF.

The chain uses TRBV6-6 and TRBJ1-4; no definite D call. V lost 2 bases and J 8 bases, leaving 12 bases between the germline ends. The CDR3 runs to 14 residues. Germline V CDR1 and CDR2: MNHNY, SVGAGI (reference sequence). The CDR3 nucleotides read TGTGCCAGCAGTTACGGGCAGTCAAGAGAAAAACTGTTTTTT. Amino acid sequence: CASSYGQSREKLFF.

The chain carries TRBV27 and TRBJ2-3; 13 bases align to TRBD2. V shed 2 bases, J shed 0 bases, and the junction held 5 bases outside the gene matches. The CDR3 covers 18 residues. Germline lookup yields CDR1 MNHEY and CDR2 SMNVEV (reference sequence). This chain's CDR3 is CASSLGLAGAVSTDTQYF. The DNA for the CDR3 is TGTGCCAGCAGTTTAGGACTAGCGGGAGCGGTGAGCACAGATACGCAGTATTTT.

Concerning this clone: At one end, the junction sequence differs from germline, possibly due to a read error. The chain recombines TRBV7-9 with TRBJ1-2; TRBD1 agrees at 10 bases. From germline, CDR1 is SEHNR and CDR2 FQNEAQ (reference sequence). This CDR3 region has 18 residues. CDR3: CSSSHDRGPRRGFYGYTF. The CDR3 region has the DNA TGTTCCAGCAGCCATGACAGGGGGCCACGGAGGGGTTTCTATGGCTACACCTTC.

The gene calls are TRBV27 and TRBJ2-1; D is perhaps TRBD1 (5 bases). The V gene lost 2 bases and the J gene lost 3 bases, with 5 bases spanning the gap. The germline gives CDR1 MNHEY, CDR2 SMNVEV (reference sequence). The CDR3 spans 13 residues. CDR3 nucleotide sequence: TGTGCCAGCAGTTTACAGGGCTACAATGAGCAGTTCTTC. This gives the protein CASSLQGYNEQFF.

A remark on this clone: A junction end diverges from the germline sequence, so it may reflect a read error. The chain links TRBV7-9 to TRBJ2-1, with TRBD2 matching over 9 bases. The CDR3 contains 16 residues. Germline CDR1 is SEHNR and CDR2 is FQNEAQ (reference sequence). The CDR3 spells CSSSHPLAGAHNEQFF. DNA for the CDR3: TGTTCCAGCAGCCATCCGTTAGCGGGAGCCCACAATGAGCAGTTCTTC.

The rearrangement uses TRBV20-1 and TRBJ2-7; possibly TRBD1 for D (6 bases). CDR3 length equals 11 residues. Trimming removed 6 bases at V and 3 bases at J, with 9 bases between. Germline V gene sequence: CDR1 DFQATT, CDR2 SNEGSKA (reference sequence). CDR3 nucleotides: TGCAGTGCCAGACAGGACTACGAGCAGTACTTC. This encodes CSARQDYEQYF.

V gene TRBV5-1 combines with J gene TRBJ2-5, with a possible D match to TRBD2 (5 bases). The DNA matches TRBJ2-7 better at its end, which makes the J call doubtful. CDR3 length equals 13 residues. Germline lookup yields CDR1 SGHRS and CDR2 YFSETQ. Here the CDR3 reads CASSFTSSYEQYF. DNA for the CDR3: TGCGCCAGCAGCTTCACTAGTTCCTACGAGCAGTACTTC.

The chain joins TRBV19 to TRBJ2-7; 8 bases are shared with TRBD2. The J segment lost 3 bases and the V segment lost 5 bases, leaving 6 bases of the junction unmatched. The CDR3 totals 14 residues. Germline CDR1 is LNHDA and CDR2 is SQIVND (reference sequence). CDR3 in DNA: TGTGCCAGTAGTCCAGCGGGAGTCGACTACGAGCAGTACTTC. Amino acids: CASSPAGVDYEQYF. The full variable domain, rest sourced from reference TRBV19 and TRBJ2-7, is DGGITQSPKYLFRKEGQNVTLSCEQNLNHDAMYWYRQDPGQGLRLIYYSQIVNDFQKGDIAEGYSVSREKKESFPLTVTSAQKNPTAFYLCASSPAGVDYEQYFGPGTRLTVT.

CDR3 residues: CASSTLAGGRAGELFF. As DNA, the CDR3 is TGTGCCAGCAGTACGCTAGCGGGGGGGCGTGCCGGGGAGCTGTTTTTT. The chain has TRBV6-6 and TRBJ2-2; 12 bases align to TRBD2. Trimming cost V 5 bases and J 6 bases; bases outside gene matches: 7. The CDR3 runs 16 residues. Germline V gene lookup returns CDR1 MNHNY and CDR2 SVGAGI (reference sequence).

V gene TRBV2 combines with J gene TRBJ1-5, with no clear D. Germline assignment: CDR1 SNHLY and CDR2 FYNNEI. There are 17 residues in the CDR3. Between the trimmed V and J ends, which lost 4 bases and 1 base, there was a span of 17 bases. This chain's CDR3 is CASSGRSLGLSNQPQHF. CDR3 sequence (DNA): TGTGCCAGCAGTGGGCGCAGCTTGGGCTTAAGCAATCAGCCCCAGCATTTT.

This clone was found once. This rearrangement joins TRBV14 to TRBJ1-1, with TRBD1 matching over 7 bases. After removal of 0 bases from V and 5 bases from J, the junction contained 9 bases not matched to a gene. Per the germline V gene, CDR1 is SGHDN and CDR2 is FVKESK. This CDR3 has 16 residues. Here the CDR3 reads CASSQDTDRRRTEAFF. The CDR3, as DNA: TGTGCCAGCAGCCAAGATACGGACAGGCGAAGGACTGAAGCTTTCTTT.

Regarding this clone: Other DNA sequences of this sample code for an identical CDR3. The CDR3 loop reads CASSLGAGGRDEQYF. CDR3 nucleotides: TGTGCCAGCAGCTTAGGAGCGGGAGGGCGGGACGAGCAGTACTTC. J is TRBJ2-7 and V is TRBV5-4, with TRBD2 matching over 10 bases. Germline V CDR1 and CDR2: SGHNT, YYREEE (reference sequence). V trimming: 2 bases; J trimming: 5 bases; junction bases outside the gene matches: 7. The CDR3 consists of 15 residues.

V gene TRBV5-1 combines with J gene TRBJ1-1; D remains ambiguous. Trimming cost V 1 base and J 2 bases, with 12 bases left between them. Germline lookup yields CDR1 SGHRS and CDR2 YFSETQ. The CDR3 has 15 amino acids. This CDR3 reads CASSLKPTDNTEAFF. CDR3 DNA sequence: TGCGCCAGCAGCTTGAAGCCAACCGATAACACTGAAGCTTTCTTT.

This chain uses TRBV7-9 with TRBJ1-5, with D uncertain. V dropped 1 base and J dropped 7 bases, with 8 bases sitting between them. CDR1 and CDR2 from the germline V gene are SEHNR and FQNEAQ (reference sequence). The CDR3 totals 13 residues. CDR3 nucleotide sequence: TGTGCCAGCAGCTTAGATACGGTGCAGCCCCAGCATTTT. Its protein is CASSLDTVQPQHF.

The genes are TRBV28 and TRBJ2-5, with D tentatively TRBD2 (6 bases). V was shortened by 9 bases and J by 2 bases, with 16 bases between the two germline ends. This CDR3 is built from 14 residues. The germline V gene encodes CDR1 MDHEN and CDR2 SYDVKM. CDR3 in amino acids: CASLRPGVQETQYF. CDR3 DNA: TGTGCCAGTCTCCGCCCGGGGGTACAAGAGACCCAGTACTTC.

The chain recombines TRBV11-2 with TRBJ2-2, with no clear D. CDR1 and CDR2 (germline): SGHAT, FQNNGV. This CDR3 has 17 amino acids. Trimming removed 4 bases from V and 0 bases from J, with 15 bases in between. CDR3 protein: CASSSLRRWANTGELFF. CDR3 sequence (DNA): TGTGCCAGCAGCTCGCTACGGCGGTGGGCGAACACCGGGGAGCTGTTTTTT.

This chain uses TRBV4-1 with TRBJ2-2; D remains ambiguous. The V gene's germline CDR1 is MGHRA and CDR2 YSYEKL. This CDR3 is 14 amino acids long. V was cut by 0 bases and J by 5 bases, with 7 bases left in between. The CDR3 nucleotides read TGCGCCAGCAGCCAAGAATTCGGGACCGGGGAGCTGTTTTTT. Translating gives CASSQEFGTGELFF.

This clone was detected once. This chain connects TRBV5-1 to TRBJ2-2; D perhaps matches TRBD2 (5 bases). V was shortened by 5 bases and J by 6 bases, with 20 bases between the two germline ends. This CDR3 is built from 16 residues. CDR1 and CDR2 (germline): SGHRS, YFSETQ. The CDR3 DNA reads TGCGCCAGCAGTTTGCCCAGCGGAGCCCCGTCCGGGGAGCTGTTTTTT. This sequence encodes CASSLPSGAPSGELFF.

V usage is TRBV5-6 and J usage is TRBJ2-1; TRBD2 aligns across 11 bases. The CDR3 extends over 16 amino acids. With V trimmed by 0 bases and J by 4 bases, 3 bases remained unmatched. The germline CDR1 and CDR2 sequences are SGHDT and YYEEEE. The CDR3 loop reads CASSLALAGAYNEQFF. CDR3 coding DNA: TGTGCCAGCAGCTTGGCACTAGCGGGGGCTTACAATGAGCAGTTCTTC.

This clone was counted once. The chain links TRBV7-6 to TRBJ2-7; D unresolved. With 5 bases removed from V and 3 bases from J, the gap between germline ends came to 8 bases. Looked up from germline, CDR1 is SGHVS and CDR2 is FNYEAQ. The CDR3 contains 12 residues. CDR3 sequence reads: CASSPDGYEQYF. CDR3 coding DNA: TGTGCCAGCAGCCCAGATGGCTACGAGCAGTACTTC.